Below, 27 T cell receptor beta chains from the same sample are listed, as sequenced in a study of cytomegalovirus exposure and HLA in healthy donors. PCR was performed using 60 Vbeta and 13 Jbeta primers. Sequencing used immunoSEQ multiplex PCR; TCRdb keeps in-frame clones, though not all of them. The table lists approximately 110,000 clones, roughly four fifths of them singletons, with over 10% in the top ten. Source material: PBMCs. The receptors shown here come from a woman aged 60-75 years in good health and CMV-seropositive.

This sequence joins TRBV30 and TRBJ2-1, with 9 nucleotides matching TRBD2. CDR3 length: 17 residues. Trimming cost V 1 base and J 6 bases; bases outside gene matches: 13. CDR1 and CDR2 (germline): GTSNPN, SVGIG (reference sequence). In DNA, the CDR3 is TGTGCCTGGAGTGGGATAGCGGGAGAGAGTTCCGGCAATGAGCAGTTCTTC. The encoded protein is CAWSGIAGESSGNEQFF.

The CDR3 coding sequence is TGTGCCAGCTTGGGTGGGGCGGAAGATACGCAGTATTTT. Translation: CASLGGAEDTQYF. The V call is TRBV2, the J call TRBJ2-3, with D perhaps TRBD1 (5 bases). Germline CDR1 is SNHLY and CDR2 is FYNNEI. The V gene lost 8 bases and the J gene lost 5 bases, with 14 bases spanning the gap. The CDR3 runs 13 residues. Full variable domain (rest looked up from reference TRBV2 and TRBJ2-3): EPEVTQTPSHQVTQMGQEVILRCVPISNHLYFYWYRQILGQKVEFLVSFYNNEISEKSEIFDDQFSVERPDGSNFTLKIRSTKLEDSAMYFCASLGGAEDTQYFGPGTRLTVL.

This sequence joins TRBV7-8 and TRBJ2-1; unclear D gene. Germline lookup yields CDR1 SGHVS and CDR2 FQNEAQ. V was pared by 5 bases and J by 10 bases, with 18 bases between. The CDR3 has 14 amino acids. The DNA of the CDR3 is TGTGCCAGCAGCCCTAACGAGAACCGTTGGGAGCAGTTCTTC. It encodes CASSPNENRWEQFF.

The chain couples TRBV10-3 to TRBJ2-7, with a weak D call TRBD2 (6 bases). V was trimmed by 5 bases and J by 7 bases, leaving 12 bases between them. The CDR3 length is 12 residues. Germline-derived CDR1 and CDR2 are ENHRY and SYGVKD. CDR3 region: CAISSGGVEQYF. CDR3 nucleotides: TGTGCCATCAGTTCCGGCGGGGTTGAGCAGTACTTC.

The chain combines TRBV7-3 with TRBJ1-1; 8 bases match TRBD1. The J segment lost 1 base and the V segment lost 2 bases, leaving 3 bases of the junction unmatched. The germline V gene has CDR1 SGHTA and CDR2 FQGTGA. The CDR3 length is 15 residues. The CDR3 bases are TGTGCCAGCAGCTTATATGGGACAGGGAACACTGAAGCTTTCTTT. Translation: CASSLYGTGNTEAFF.

The CDR3 nucleotides are TGTGCCAGCAGCTTGTCGGGACTAGCGACCCGCTCCTACGAGCAGTACTTC. The encoded protein is CASSLSGLATRSYEQYF. The gene calls are TRBV11-2 and TRBJ2-7; 10 bases are a match to TRBD2. J lost 0 bases, V lost 3 bases, and 8 bases had no gene match. Per the germline V gene, CDR1 is SGHAT and CDR2 is FQNNGV. The CDR3 totals 17 residues.

The chain uses TRBV7-2 and TRBJ1-1; D is ambiguous. Germline lookup yields CDR1 SGHTA and CDR2 FQGNSA. The CDR3 has 13 residues. Trimming shortened V by 4 bases and J by 7 bases, and 13 bases separated the two germline ends. CDR3 sequence: CASSWTGLGEAFF. The CDR3, as DNA: TGTGCCAGCAGCTGGACGGGGTTGGGTGAAGCTTTCTTT.

The chain employs TRBV7-2 and TRBJ1-1; perhaps TRBD1 as D (5 bases). The germline V gene has CDR1 SGHTA and CDR2 FQGNSA. V lost 3 bases, J lost 0 bases, and 14 bases lay in between. This CDR3 is built from 16 residues. The CDR3 protein is CASSFRNAGMNTEAFF. CDR3 nucleotide sequence: TGTGCCAGCAGCTTCCGAAATGCAGGGATGAACACTGAAGCTTTCTTT.

In this sample, this clone turned up once. The chain employs TRBV11-3 and TRBJ2-1; D may be TRBD2 (5 bases). Germline V CDR1 and CDR2: SGHNT, YENEEA. CDR3 length equals 16 residues. Deletions cut 0 bases from V and 8 bases from J, with 17 bases between. The CDR3 DNA reads TGTGCCAGCAGCTTAGATGGCCCTAGCTCGCGTGATGAGCAGTTCTTC. Residues: CASSLDGPSSRDEQFF.

V is TRBV29-1 and J is TRBJ1-2, with D possibly being TRBD1 (6 bases). The CDR3 consists of 13 residues. Trimming took off 3 bases at V and 5 bases at J, with 13 bases between the two ends. CDR1 and CDR2 (germline): SQVTM, ANQGSEA. The DNA for the CDR3 is TGCAGCGTTGATGAGAGGGGGAGTTATGGCTACACCTTC. It translates to CSVDERGSYGYTF. Filled out from reference TRBV29-1 and TRBJ1-2, the complete variable domain reads SAVISQKPSRDICQRGTSLTIQCQVDSQVTMMFWYRQQPGQSLTLIATANQGSEATYESGFVIDKFPISRPNLTFSTLTVSNMSPEDSSIYLCSVDERGSYGYTFGSGTRLTVV.

The chain recombines TRBV7-8 with TRBJ1-5, with 7 bases aligning to TRBD1. CDR3 length: 15 residues. In germline, CDR1 is SGHVS, CDR2 FQNEAQ. With 1 base clipped from V and 2 bases from J, the junction kept 2 bases outside the gene matches. In nucleotides, the CDR3 is TGTGCCAGCAGCTTAGTCGGGACAGGCAATCAGCCCCAGCATTTT. Translation gives CASSLVGTGNQPQHF.

This chain uses TRBV10-3 with TRBJ2-7; D is undetermined. This CDR3 spans 12 amino acids. V lost 4 bases and J 2 bases, leaving 6 bases between the germline ends. The germline CDR1 and CDR2 sequences are ENHRY and SYGVKD. CDR3 sequence reads: CAISGHTYEQYF. CDR3 nucleotides: TGTGCCATCAGTGGACATACCTACGAGCAGTACTTC.

The chain recombines TRBV18 with TRBJ2-5, with 7 bases matching TRBD2. V dropped 1 base and J dropped 5; count of bases not matched to a gene: 7. There are 15 residues in the CDR3. Germline V gene sequence: CDR1 KGHSH, CDR2 LQKENI. CDR3 DNA: TGTGCCAGCTCACCACTCAGGGAGGGATGGGAGACCCAGTACTTC. This codes for CASSPLREGWETQYF. Variable domain in full (rest from reference TRBV18 and TRBJ2-5): NAGVMQNPRHLVRRRGQEARLRCSPMKGHSHVYWYRQLPEEGLKFMVYLQKENIIDESGMPKERFSAEFPKEGPSILRIQQVVRGDSAAYFCASSPLREGWETQYFGPGTRLLVL.

This chain uses TRBV7-2 with TRBJ2-5, with 8 nucleotides matching TRBD2. V dropped 5 bases and J dropped 5; count of bases not matched to a gene: 10. The CDR3 consists of 15 residues. Germline-derived CDR1 and CDR2 are SGHTA and FQGNSA. CDR3 amino acids: CASSKRAGVVETQYF. The CDR3 bases are TGTGCCAGCAGCAAGAGAGCGGGAGTTGTGGAGACCCAGTACTTC.

The genes are TRBV6-5 and TRBJ2-1, with 8 bases aligning to TRBD1. The junction had 8 bases not matched to a gene; V was cut back by 5 bases and J by 5 bases. The CDR3 contains 15 residues. Germline values: CDR1 MNHEY, CDR2 SVGAGI. DNA for the CDR3: TGTGCCAGCAGTCTCGACAGGGGAATCCACAATGAGCAGTTCTTC. Its translation: CASSLDRGIHNEQFF.

The chain links TRBV11-2 to TRBJ2-1, with a tentative D call TRBD2 (6 bases). The CDR3 contains 15 residues. The germline V gene encodes CDR1 SGHAT and CDR2 FQNNGV. The V end lost 6 bases, the J end lost 7 bases, and 19 bases lay between the germline ends. The CDR3 coding sequence is TGTGCCAGCAGTCAACTCCGGGGGAGACGTAATGAGCAGTTCTTC. Residues: CASSQLRGRRNEQFF.

J is TRBJ2-7 and V is TRBV4-1; 7 bases match TRBD2. Looked up from germline, CDR1 is MGHRA and CDR2 is YSYEKL. Losses at the gene ends were 1 base for V and 0 bases for J; bases not matched to a gene: 0. The CDR3 covers 14 residues. CDR3 sequence: CASSQGGSSYEQYF. The CDR3 DNA reads as TGCGCCAGCAGCCAAGGCGGGAGCTCCTACGAGCAGTACTTC.

This chain connects TRBV7-2 to TRBJ2-7, with TRBD2 as a possible D gene (7 bases). Trimming stripped 5 bases from V and 2 bases from J, with 13 bases between. The CDR3 is 14 residues long. Germline CDR1 SGHTA, CDR2 FQGNSA. The CDR3 spells CASSGGRETYEQYF. For the CDR3, the DNA is TGTGCCAGCAGCGGGGGGCGGGAGACCTACGAGCAGTACTTC.

The chain combines TRBV7-2 with TRBJ1-4, with a tentative D call TRBD1 (6 bases). The CDR3 covers 14 residues. The germline V gene has CDR1 SGHTA and CDR2 FQGNSA. The ends were cut back, 3 bases at V and 4 bases at J, with 9 bases in the middle. CDR3 sequence (DNA): TGTGCCAGCAGCTTGGGCAGGGGTAATGAAAAACTGTTTTTT. Protein product: CASSLGRGNEKLFF.

V is TRBV11-2 and J is TRBJ1-2; tentatively, D is TRBD1 (5 bases). Germline assignment: CDR1 SGHAT and CDR2 FQNNGV. The CDR3 sequence is 16 residues long. V lost 4 bases and J lost 5, with 20 bases in between. For the CDR3, the DNA is TGTGCCAGCAGCTCCCGGGCGGGGGGTAGTCAGTATGGCTACACCTTC. Amino acid sequence: CASSSRAGGSQYGYTF.

The count of this clone is one. This chain joins TRBV18 and TRBJ2-7; 9 positions match TRBD1. V was pared by 2 bases and J by 7 bases, with 6 bases of the junction left unmatched. In germline, CDR1 is KGHSH, CDR2 LQKENI. The CDR3 has 14 amino acids. This CDR3 reads CASSPTGQGQEQYF. The CDR3 nucleotides read TGTGCCAGCTCACCAACGGGACAGGGCCAAGAGCAGTACTTC.

This chain joins TRBV19 and TRBJ1-1, with D perhaps TRBD1 (5 bases). Deletions cut 6 bases from V and 4 bases from J, with 9 bases between. The germline V gene encodes CDR1 LNHDA and CDR2 SQIVND (reference sequence). The CDR3 has 12 residues. CDR3 region: CASRGLSTEAFF. The CDR3 region has the DNA TGTGCCAGTAGGGGACTGAGCACTGAAGCTTTCTTT.

CDR3 residues: CASSSSGIGNTDTQYF. The DNA for the CDR3 is TGTGCCAGCAGCTCTAGCGGGATAGGGAACACAGATACGCAGTATTTT. The gene calls are TRBV5-4 and TRBJ2-3; the match to TRBD2 covers 9 bases. The J segment lost 2 bases and the V segment lost 3 bases, leaving 7 bases of the junction unmatched. Germline V gene data show CDR1 as SGHNT and CDR2 as YYREEE (reference sequence). The CDR3 totals 16 residues. Full variable domain (outside the CDR3, taken from reference TRBV5-4 and TRBJ2-3): ETGVTQSPTHLIKTRGQQVTLRCSSQSGHNTVSWYQQALGQGPQFIFQYYREEENGRGNFPPRFSGLQFPNYSSELNVNALELDDSALYLCASSSSGIGNTDTQYFGPGTRLTVL.

This clone has a handful of counts. This rearrangement joins TRBV7-2 to TRBJ1-4; the D gene is possibly TRBD1 (6 bases). The CDR3 covers 16 residues. CDR1 SGHTA and CDR2 FQGNSA come from the germline V gene. The V and J ends lost 3 bases and 7 bases respectively, with 18 bases between them. The CDR3, as DNA: TGTGCCAGCAGCTTTGGGGGCACTGGGCGCCGTGAAAAACTGTTTTTT. Protein: CASSFGGTGRREKLFF.

This clone was counted only a few times. The chain carries TRBV7-2 and TRBJ2-4, with D tentatively TRBD1 (5 bases). Trimming removed 1 base from V and 1 base from J, with 11 bases in between. The germline CDR1 and CDR2 sequences are SGHTA and FQGNSA. This CDR3 is built from 16 residues. DNA for the CDR3: TGTGCCAGCAGCTTAGGGGGCAACGGTGCCAAAAACATTCAGTACTTC. This translates into CASSLGGNGAKNIQYF.

The gene calls are TRBV6-6 and TRBJ2-7, with 9 bases aligning to TRBD1. The CDR3 contains 16 residues. Germline CDR1 MNHNY, CDR2 SVGAGI (reference sequence). The V and J ends lost 2 bases and 6 bases, in that order; junction bases with no gene match: 11. The CDR3 sequence: CASSYLPGTGSFEQYF. CDR3 sequence (DNA): TGTGCCAGCAGTTACCTCCCGGGGACAGGGTCTTTCGAGCAGTACTTC.

The CDR3 is CASRGQVSDSPLHF. As DNA, the CDR3 is TGTGCCAGCCGTGGACAGGTCAGCGATTCACCCCTCCACTTT. The chain couples TRBV2 to TRBJ1-6, with TRBD1 identical over 7 bases. This CDR3 comprises 14 residues. With V trimmed by 8 bases and J by 8 bases, 9 bases remained unmatched. Germline V gives CDR1 SNHLY, CDR2 FYNNEI.